This T cell receptor (beta chain) was recorded in a study of cytomegalovirus exposure and HLA in healthy donors. Study observations and caveats: CMV serostatus stood as the only immune exposure information on hand. Published work reported that the classifier diagnosed cytomegalovirus status with high specificity and sensitivity. Later genetic work tied a missense DCLRE1C variant to beta-chain V and J trimming.

The PCR employed 60 Vbeta primers together with 13 Jbeta primers. Profiled with immunoSEQ multiplex PCR; TCRdb holds only in-frame clones, not every one. Seen here are 69,000 or so clones, about 73% observed once, and the top ten hold around 10%. Details on this clone: What it binds is not known.

Germline assignment: CDR1 MNHEY and CDR2 SVGAGI. The CDR3 has 15 amino acids. V shed 2 bases, J shed 1 base, and the junction held 4 bases outside the gene matches. This TCR was sampled from a woman aged 55-70 years in good health and CMV-seropositive. The source material was PBMCs. The V call is TRBV6-5, the J call TRBJ1-1, with 7 bases aligning to TRBD1. The CDR3 is CASSYLGQANTEAFF. DNA for the CDR3: TGTGCCAGCAGTTACCTCGGACAGGCGAACACTGAAGCTTTCTTT.